The 32 T cell receptor beta chains below were found in one sample sequenced in a study of blood T cells in healthy people across ages. A second PCR of roughly 7 to 11 cycles used a sample-barcoded 5' primer and a J-beta primer mix. TCRdb called the 5' RACE reads again in MiXCR, with one record for every CDR3 protein. Among approximately 1,700,000 distinct CDR3 sequences listed, 39% were seen once. Sequenced: blood. The source of these receptors is a human donor in good health.

V gene TRBV28 combines with J gene TRBJ2-1, with D perhaps matching TRBD1 (6 bases). CDR3 length equals 16 residues. The V gene lost 2 bases and the J gene lost 7 bases, with 18 bases spanning the gap. Germline V gene sequence: CDR1 MDHEN, CDR2 SYDVKM. CDR3 bases: TGTGCCAGCAGTTTAAGGTCGTTAGGACAGTTTAATGAGCAGTTCTTC. It specifies CASSLRSLGQFNEQFF.

This chain links TRBV12-3 or TRBV12-4 with TRBJ1-3; D remains unclear. V dropped 9 bases and J dropped 1 base, with 10 bases sitting between them. The CDR3 consists of 13 residues. CDR3 region: CASLNPSGNTIYF. The CDR3 DNA follows: TGTGCCAGTCTCAACCCTTCTGGAAACACCATATATTTT.

The chain employs TRBV7-6 and TRBJ2-3; D is perhaps TRBD1 or TRBD2 (6 bases each). Looked up from germline, CDR1 is SGHVS and CDR2 is FNYEAQ. The CDR3 has 16 amino acids. The V gene lost 5 bases and the J gene lost 0 bases, with 15 bases spanning the gap. The CDR3 region has the DNA TGTGCCAGCAGCCCTACCGGGGGCTCGAGCACAGATACGCAGTATTTT. Its protein is CASSPTGGSSTDTQYF.

This clonotype came up a few times. The chain has TRBV7-2 and TRBJ2-5, with D possibly TRBD2 on 7 matching bases. The assigned J gene may be wrong: the sequence end matches TRBJ2-7 better. The CDR3 runs 15 residues. Germline V gene lookup returns CDR1 SGHTA and CDR2 FQGNSA. CDR3 sequence reads: CASSFTGGDLSEQYF. The DNA of the CDR3 is TGTGCCAGCAGCTTCACGGGGGGCGACTTGAGCGAGCAGTACTTC.

V gene TRBV27 combines with J gene TRBJ2-1; no reliable D call. Germline values: CDR1 MNHEY, CDR2 SMNVEV (reference sequence). Trimming shortened V by 0 bases and J by 7 bases, and 10 bases separated the two germline ends. The CDR3 is 14 residues long. CDR3 amino acids: CASSLSPFRNEQFF. For the CDR3, the DNA is TGTGCCAGCAGTTTATCACCGTTTCGAAATGAGCAGTTCTTC.

A note on this clonotype: This may be a read error: a much more frequent sequence differs by one nucleotide. The V call is TRBV5-1, the J call TRBJ2-3; D is unclear. This CDR3 region has 13 residues. Germline V gene sequence: CDR1 SGHRS, CDR2 YFSETQ. DNA for the CDR3: TGCGTCAGCAGCTTAAGAGTCACAGATACGCAGTATTTT. Its translation: CVSSLRVTDTQYF.

Comment on this clonotype: One base away lies a much larger clone, so this may be a sequencing read error. The chain recombines TRBV5-1 with TRBJ2-2; maybe TRBD1 (6 bases). CDR1 and CDR2 (germline): SGHRS, YFSETQ. V lost 3 bases to trimming and J lost 3 bases, with 12 bases between them. The CDR3 extends over 15 amino acids. This CDR3 reads CASSSEWGHTGELFF. In DNA, the CDR3 is TGCGCCAGCAGCTCAGAATGGGGGCACACCGGGGAGCTGTTTTTT.

The chain joins TRBV12-3 or TRBV12-4 to TRBJ2-1; unclear D gene. The CDR3 spans 15 residues. Trimming left V 5 bases short and J 10 bases short, with 21 bases between. The CDR3 DNA follows: TGTGCCAGCAGTCCGGATTCGGAGATGCAGATAGAGCAGTTCTTC. Its translation: CASSPDSEMQIEQFF.

The table lists this clonotype with a few counts. The gene calls are TRBV6-6 and TRBJ2-7; no firm D call. V was pared by 0 bases and J by 6 bases, with 12 bases between. The CDR3 covers 14 residues. CDR1 and CDR2 (germline): MNHNY, SVGAGI (reference sequence). The CDR3 DNA sequence: TGTGCCAGCAGTTACTCGATCGAAGATGGCGAGCAGTACTTC. The encoded protein is CASSYSIEDGEQYF.

This clonotype was seen repeatedly, ten times or more. This chain uses TRBV6-5 with TRBJ2-7, with D perhaps assigned TRBD1 or TRBD2 (5 bases each). The CDR3 length is 14 residues. From germline, CDR1 is MNHEY and CDR2 SVGAGI. With 4 bases removed from V and 0 bases from J, the gap between germline ends came to 10 bases. Written as DNA, the CDR3 is TGTGCCAGCAGTTGGGGGAGAGGCTCCTACGAGCAGTACTTC. The encoded protein is CASSWGRGSYEQYF.

This chain's CDR3 is CASTKREGEETQYF. The CDR3 coding sequence is TGTGCCAGCACCAAGAGGGAGGGCGAAGAGACCCAGTACTTC. The chain uses TRBV7-8 and TRBJ2-5; 7 nucleotides match TRBD2. CDR1 SGHVS and CDR2 FQNEAQ come from the germline V gene. This CDR3 region has 14 residues. Germline trimming cut 7 bases from V and 3 bases from J; bases unmatched to any gene: 8.

This clonotype showed up just once. A read error may produce the germline difference seen at one junction end. V and J are TRBV27 and TRBJ2-2, with 9 bases lining up with TRBD2. The CDR3 runs 15 residues. Germline V lookup: CDR1 MNHEY, CDR2 SMNVEV (reference sequence). The CDR3 sequence: CASSASGTSSGELLF. Here the CDR3 DNA reads TGTGCCAGCAGTGCCTCCGGGACTAGCTCCGGGGAGCTGTTGTTT.

The chain uses TRBV28 and TRBJ1-3, with no clear D. Germline V gene sequence: CDR1 MDHEN, CDR2 SYDVKM. This CDR3 spans 14 amino acids. V shed 8 bases and J shed 7 bases, with 18 bases lying between them. CDR3 amino acids: CASREAPGRNTIYF. The CDR3 DNA reads as TGTGCCAGCCGGGAGGCGCCAGGAAGGAACACCATATATTTT.

The chain couples TRBV12-3 or TRBV12-4 to TRBJ2-5, with D possibly matching TRBD2 (6 bases). This CDR3 contains 15 residues. Trimming took 5 bases from V and 1 from J, leaving 14 bases between them. CDR3 DNA: TGTGCCAGCAGTCGCGGCCCCGGGAGCCAAGAGACCCAGTACTTC. Residues: CASSRGPGSQETQYF.

V gene TRBV9 combines with J gene TRBJ2-7; D is possibly TRBD2 (6 bases). The V end was cut by 3 bases, the J end by 0 bases, with 16 bases between. This CDR3 has 16 residues. Germline lookup yields CDR1 SGDLS and CDR2 YYNGEE. CDR3 in DNA: TGTGCCAGCAGCGCCAACTGGGGCGGGGTCTCCTACGAGCAGTACTTC. This sequence encodes CASSANWGGVSYEQYF. The entire variable domain, with the rest obtained from reference TRBV9 and TRBJ2-7, is as follows: DSGVTQTPKHLITATGQRVTLRCSPRSGDLSVYWYQQSLDQGLQFLIQYYNGEERAKGNILERFSAQQFPDLHSELNLSSLELGDSALYFCASSANWGGVSYEQYFGPGTRLTVT.

This clonotype was observed a handful of times. The chain has TRBV7-9 and TRBJ1-6; unclear D gene. Germline V gene lookup returns CDR1 SEHNR and CDR2 FQNEAQ (reference sequence). V dropped 5 bases and J dropped 3 bases, with 17 bases sitting between them. This CDR3 region has 17 residues. The CDR3 region is CASSQPGSTGYNSPLHF. Here the CDR3 DNA reads TGTGCCAGCAGCCAACCTGGGTCGACGGGCTATAATTCACCCCTCCACTTT.

This chain connects TRBV24-1 to TRBJ1-5; tentatively, D is TRBD1 (6 bases). In germline, CDR1 is KGHDR, CDR2 SFDVKD. The CDR3 extends over 17 amino acids. Deletions cut 3 bases from V and 4 bases from J, with 18 bases between. The CDR3 is CATSDPPAGGENQPQHF. In DNA, the CDR3 is TGTGCCACCAGTGATCCTCCGGCCGGGGGCGAAAATCAGCCCCAGCATTTT.

This clonotype was counted between two and nine times. The chain uses TRBV2 and TRBJ2-4, with 7 bases fitting TRBD1. V shed 7 bases and J 0 bases; nucleotides not matched to a gene: 6. Per the germline V gene, CDR1 is SNHLY and CDR2 is FYNNEI. The CDR3 sequence is 15 residues long. The CDR3 here is CASTGQPLAKNIQYF. As DNA, the CDR3 is TGTGCCAGCACGGGACAGCCTCTAGCCAAAAACATTCAGTACTTC. Drawing the rest from reference TRBV2 and TRBJ2-4, the complete variable domain is EPEVTQTPSHQVTQMGQEVILRCVPISNHLYFYWYRQILGQKVEFLVSFYNNEISEKSEIFDDQFSVERPDGSNFTLKIRSTKLEDSAMYFCASTGQPLAKNIQYFGAGTRLSVL.

This clonotype appeared a few times. The chain combines TRBV7-3 with TRBJ2-1; perhaps TRBD2 as D (6 bases). Germline CDR1 and CDR2: SGHTA and FQGTGA. Trimming took 5 bases from V and 4 from J, leaving 12 bases between them. CDR3 length: 14 residues. CDR3 residues: CASSRGLLYNEQFF. The CDR3 nucleotides are TGTGCCAGCAGCCGGGGACTGTTGTACAATGAGCAGTTCTTC.

This clonotype was seen a few times. V gene TRBV4-1 combines with J gene TRBJ1-5; D is perhaps TRBD1 (5 bases). This CDR3 region has 11 residues. With 3 bases removed from V and 13 bases from J, the gap between germline ends came to 10 bases. Germline lookup yields CDR1 MGHRA and CDR2 YSYEKL. As DNA, the CDR3 is TGCGCCAGCAGCCAGGGGGACTTGCAGCATTTT. It is translated as CASSQGDLQHF.

Notes on this clonotype: Compared with germline, one end of the junction differs, possibly owing to a read error. This sequence joins TRBV7-2 and TRBJ2-7; weak D call: TRBD1 (5 bases). The CDR3 contains 14 residues. CDR1 SGHTA and CDR2 FQGNSA come from the germline V gene. The CDR3 spells CAGSCSTETYEQYF. CDR3 nucleotide sequence: TGTGCCGGCAGCTGTTCGACAGAGACCTACGAGCAGTACTTC.

The chain's CDR3 is CASSLGAGVDDGYTF. CDR3 coding DNA: TGTGCCAGCAGTTTAGGGGCAGGAGTCGACGATGGCTACACCTTC. The rearrangement links TRBV12-3 or TRBV12-4 to TRBJ1-2, with D unclear. This CDR3 spans 15 amino acids. Trimming took off 1 base at V and 6 bases at J, with 15 bases between the two ends.

V is TRBV7-8 and J is TRBJ2-7; 8 nucleotides agree with TRBD2. With V trimmed by 0 bases and J by 4 bases, 8 bases remained unmatched. There are 16 residues in the CDR3. The germline V gene has CDR1 SGHVS and CDR2 FQNEAQ. The CDR3 DNA sequence: TGTGCCAGCAGCTTAGCTTTTGCGGGGGGCTTATACGAGCAGTACTTC. It translates to CASSLAFAGGLYEQYF.

The chain uses TRBV10-3 and TRBJ2-3; 12 nucleotides align to TRBD2. This CDR3 spans 16 amino acids. From germline, CDR1 is ENHRY and CDR2 SYGVKD. The V segment lost 4 bases and the J segment 3 bases; nucleotides outside the gene matches: 5. The DNA of the CDR3 is TGTGCCATCAGTGGACGAGGGACTAGCGGGACAGATACGCAGTATTTT. Translating gives CAISGRGTSGTDTQYF.

V and J are TRBV20-1 and TRBJ2-1; possible D gene TRBD2, 6 bases. Germline CDR1 and CDR2: DFQATT and SNEGSKA (reference sequence). V was cut by 3 bases and J by 5 bases, with 11 bases left in between. The CDR3 loop spans 13 amino acids. CDR3 in amino acids: CSARDGLNNEQFF. In DNA form, the CDR3 reads TGCAGTGCTAGGGACGGACTAAACAATGAGCAGTTCTTC.

This clonotype was counted a few times. The rearrangement joins TRBV7-2 to TRBJ1-5, with 7 bases fitting TRBD1. The V gene's germline CDR1 is SGHTA and CDR2 FQGNSA. There are 17 residues in the CDR3. Trimming cost V 5 bases and J 0 bases; bases outside gene matches: 10. CDR3 loop: CASSPGQILLSNQPQHF. In DNA, the CDR3 is TGTGCCAGCAGCCCGGGACAGATTTTACTTAGCAATCAGCCCCAGCATTTT.

The chain joins TRBV2 to TRBJ2-5, with D possibly being TRBD2 (7 bases). The CDR3 is made up of 14 amino acids. V was clipped by 8 bases and J by 4 bases, with 17 bases between them. Germline CDR1 is SNHLY and CDR2 is FYNNEI. CDR3 sequence reads: CASSIGGGRETQYF. CDR3 DNA sequence: TGTGCCAGCTCTATTGGGGGGGGGCGAGAGACCCAGTACTTC.

The CDR3 reads CASSQPTGTDTQYF. The CDR3 DNA follows: TGCGCCAGCAGCCAACCGACAGGGACAGATACGCAGTATTTT. The chain has TRBV4-3 and TRBJ2-3, with TRBD1 matching 7 bases. Trimming at V came to 2 bases and at J to 3 bases, leaving 2 bases not matched to a gene. Germline V lookup: CDR1 LGHNA, CDR2 YSLEER. The CDR3 is 14 amino acids.

This chain connects TRBV27 to TRBJ2-1, with D possibly matching TRBD1 (5 bases). V was clipped by 5 bases and J by 5 bases, with 19 bases between them. Germline CDR1 and CDR2: MNHEY and SMNVEV (reference sequence). The CDR3 consists of 16 residues. The CDR3 sequence: CASSVLTDGVNNEQFF. In DNA, the CDR3 is TGTGCCAGCAGTGTACTGACAGACGGTGTAAACAATGAGCAGTTCTTC.

This clonotype was found many times. The genes are TRBV12-3 or TRBV12-4 and TRBJ1-2; D remains unclear. The germline V and J ends were trimmed by 6 bases and 1 base, with 9 bases remaining between them. CDR3 length: 13 residues. The CDR3 nucleotides read TGTGCCAGCAGCTTGCGGAGTAACTATGGCTACACCTTC. Translated: CASSLRSNYGYTF.

This sequence joins TRBV28 and TRBJ1-6; 7 bases match TRBD1. Germline CDR1 MDHEN, CDR2 SYDVKM. V lost 6 bases to trimming and J lost 7 bases; unmatched junction nucleotides: 12. The CDR3 has 16 amino acids. This CDR3 is CASSLPWGTANSPLHF. DNA of the CDR3: TGTGCCAGCAGCCTCCCGTGGGGGACAGCAAATTCACCCCTCCACTTT.

The chain has TRBV12-3 or TRBV12-4 and TRBJ1-2; TRBD1 aligns across 7 bases. This CDR3 comprises 14 residues. With 5 bases clipped from V and 8 bases from J, the junction kept 11 bases outside the gene matches. The CDR3 reads CASSAHRQGWGYTF. Written as DNA, the CDR3 is TGTGCCAGCAGTGCCCACAGACAGGGTTGGGGCTACACCTTC.